The rows below give T cell receptor beta chains drawn from one sample of a study of cytomegalovirus exposure and HLA in healthy donors. The method was immunoSEQ multiplex PCR; TCRdb's version includes in-frame clones alone and lacks a portion of them. The sample contains about 190,000 clones, about 77% of which appear only once. Sequencing used PBMCs. These receptors were collected from a woman aged 25 to 39 in good health and CMV-seropositive. The conserved cysteine and the conserved F or W are not part of the CDR3 here.

v_call cdr3_aa
TRBV28 ASSLLSGNQPQH
TRBV6-1 ASRGAGDYEQY
TRBV7-9 ASSLALAGSTDTQY
TRBV5-1 ASSPGIYEQY
TRBV28 ASSQPGLSSYEQY
TRBV27 ASSDGGLNYGYT
TRBV9 ASSVPGGVLF
TRBV10-1 ASSESSGVGSGANVLT
TRBV6-6 ASSYPIGQGEKLF
TRBV4-2 ASSQDETGAGEAF
TRBV28 ASGSFEAF
TRBV2 ASSEAQIAGNTEAF
TRBV10-1 ASSPGTGGETQY
TRBV21-1 ASSKGCEGPRGYT
TRBV7-7 ASSSGFGGASGELF
TRBV2 ASYRVHTEAF
TRBV15 ATSRGIAGDGGYEQY
TRBV15 ATSDTGANEQF
TRBV5-6 ASSLRGNPSGELF
TRBV9 ASSLNGGNTEAF
TRBV5-8 ASTGGISNQPQH
TRBV6-6 ASSYSPTNEQF
TRBV4-1 ASSQDHTRPVDYGYT
TRBV5-6 ASSSDPGGTEAF
TRBV7-9 ASSLGLMENGYT